The 3 T cell receptor beta chains below were found in one sample sequenced in a study of cytomegalovirus exposure and HLA in healthy donors. In the PCR, 60 Vbeta and 13 Jbeta primers were used. Sequencing used immunoSEQ multiplex PCR; TCRdb keeps in-frame clones, though not all of them. Of more than 70,000 clones detected, around 75% appear once; the ten largest clones hold around 2.8%. Sequencing was carried out using PBMCs. These receptors all stem from a middle-aged man in good health and CMV-seronegative.

A word on this clone: A read error may account for a junction end that differs from germline. The V gene is TRBV4-1, the J gene TRBJ1-1, with 10 bases fitting TRBD1. CDR1 is MGHRA and CDR2 is YSYEKL in the germline V gene. This CDR3 is built from 15 residues. CDR3 residues: CASSQEIRTTGGDPF. The DNA for the CDR3 is TGCGCCAGCAGCCAAGAAATCAGGACGACAGGGGGCGACCCGTTT.

The rearrangement joins TRBV7-5 to TRBJ1-4. TRBV7-5 is assigned pseudogene status. The length of the CDR3 is 13 residues. CDR3 in amino acids: CVSTWGGDEKLFF. CDR3 DNA: TGTGTCTCTACTTGGGGAGGGGATGAAAAACTGTTTTTT.

This clone was counted only a few times. The rearrangement uses TRBV4-1 and TRBJ2-5; D might be TRBD2 (6 bases). The germline CDR1 and CDR2 sequences are MGHRA and YSYEKL. There are 15 residues in the CDR3. Trimming took 1 base from V and 4 from J, leaving 13 bases between them. The CDR3 nucleotides read TGCGCCAGCAGCCAAGTTGCGGCGGGACTAGAGACCCAGTACTTC. Translating gives CASSQVAAGLETQYF.